This T cell receptor beta chain derives from a study of cytomegalovirus exposure and HLA in healthy donors. Overall study results and limits: Certain indistinguishable V segments, among them TRBV6-2 and TRBV6-3, were excluded. V- and J-gene trimming of TCR beta was linked (in a later analysis) to a missense DCLRE1C variant.

V was clipped by 0 bases and J by 6 bases, with 13 bases between them. Germline-derived CDR1 and CDR2 are SGHRS and YFSETQ. The CDR3 is 14 amino acids. This clone was found a few times. Its matching antigen is unknown. With 60 Vbeta and 13 Jbeta primers, the PCR was carried out. Libraries were prepared by immunoSEQ multiplex PCR; TCRdb keeps only in-frame clonotypes and omits some of them. The sample has more than 150,000 clones, roughly 87% seen once. The specimen was PBMCs. The sequence was collected from a man aged 40-49 years in good health and CMV-seronegative. The chain joins TRBV5-1 to TRBJ2-7, with D perhaps TRBD2 (6 bases). The CDR3 loop is CASSLAQTSSEQYF. The CDR3 region has the DNA TGCGCCAGCAGCTTGGCCCAGACTAGTAGCGAGCAGTACTTC. The whole variable domain, filled in from reference TRBV5-1 and TRBJ2-7, reads KAGVTQTPRYLIKTRGQQVTLSCSPISGHRSVSWYQQTPGQGLQFLFEYFSETQRNKGNFPGRFSGRQFSNSRSEMNVSTLELGDSALYLCASSLAQTSSEQYFGPGTRLTVT.